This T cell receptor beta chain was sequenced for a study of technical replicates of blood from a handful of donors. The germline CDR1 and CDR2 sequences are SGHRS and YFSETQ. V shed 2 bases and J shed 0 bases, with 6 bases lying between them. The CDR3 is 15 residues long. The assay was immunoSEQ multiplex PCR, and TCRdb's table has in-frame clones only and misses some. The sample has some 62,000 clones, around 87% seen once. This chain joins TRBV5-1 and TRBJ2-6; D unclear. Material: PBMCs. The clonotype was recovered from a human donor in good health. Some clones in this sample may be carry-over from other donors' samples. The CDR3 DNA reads TGCGCCAGCAGCTTCCTAGACTCTGGGGCCAACGTCCTGACTTTC. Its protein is CASSFLDSGANVLTF.